The following is a TCR beta chain sequence with its context. Its antigen specificity is not known. No per-base quality is available; no much larger clone lies one base away. The CDR3 starts with the cysteine, ends with the phenylalanine, and has 14 residues. Only CDR3 DNA remains: 42 bases, in frame from the first base. From the germline V gene, CDR1 is MNHEY and CDR2 is SVGAGI. V and J are trimmed by 5 bases and 4 bases, and the gene matches miss 3 bases of the junction. This specimen belongs to a study of blood T cell repertoires in COVID-19 (dated by TCRdb to the early 2020s). Study-wide context: Collaborator samples came from the United States, Italy and Spain and covered acute and convalescent phases of COVID-19. The material from the prospective study consisted of cDNA or gDNA derived from T cells, B-cell-depleted T cells, or PBMCs. Subjects who had been exposed to COVID-19, were actively infected with it, or had recovered from it provided the deeply sampled blood TCRbeta repertoires that made up the dataset. The repertoires were made available in a free public database intended to serve as a resource for research on the immune response to SARS-CoV-2. Samples were obtained from the ongoing ImmuneRACE study (first 160 participants) and from about 1,300 subjects provided by 6 global collaborators. A de-identified subject ID, COVID-19 status, age in years and sex were almost always included in the sample metadata. Where HLA class I and class II types were available, the types were taken from metadata supplied by the sample provider, not from assay-based typing. General conclusions and limits of the study: The amount of clinical and demographic metadata varied by source and participant and was provided uncurated.

Whole blood was collected in K2EDTA tubes by collaborating institutions according to the institutions' own protocols. For TCRbeta analysis, collaborators shipped samples as frozen whole blood, isolated PBMCs, or DNA extracted from either of those sample types. The immunoSEQ Assay, a bias-controlled multiplex PCR, was used to amplify TCRbeta CDR3 regions from genomic DNA. The authors' pipeline ran thus. The number of nucleated cells in each sample was estimated from the amplification of reference gene primers within the assay. To quantify the absolute abundance of each unique TCRbeta CDR3 rearrangement, sequence reads were collapsed and filtered. Productive Simpson clonality was computed per sample as the square root of Simpson's diversity index over productive rearrangements. What TCRdb holds here is the immuneACCESS table cut down to in-frame rearrangements. Part of the clones is not present; checked against another copy, under half of the missing clones reflect an unresolved V gene, and the others are unexplained. That table furnishes V, J and clone size, whereas the DNA furnished D and trimming. For this sample the table gives 150,000 or so clones, of which roughly 80% were detected only once. 9% of the sample is taken by the ten largest.

The chain uses TRBV6-5 and TRBJ1-4, with TRBD1 matching 8 junction bases. The clonotype comes from a woman in her forties or fifties with active or convalescent COVID-19. Sequenced sample: peripheral blood. The nucleotide sequence is given as TGTGCCAGCAGTAACAGGGGGGATAATGAAAAACTGTTTTTT. Its protein is CASSNRGDNEKLFF.